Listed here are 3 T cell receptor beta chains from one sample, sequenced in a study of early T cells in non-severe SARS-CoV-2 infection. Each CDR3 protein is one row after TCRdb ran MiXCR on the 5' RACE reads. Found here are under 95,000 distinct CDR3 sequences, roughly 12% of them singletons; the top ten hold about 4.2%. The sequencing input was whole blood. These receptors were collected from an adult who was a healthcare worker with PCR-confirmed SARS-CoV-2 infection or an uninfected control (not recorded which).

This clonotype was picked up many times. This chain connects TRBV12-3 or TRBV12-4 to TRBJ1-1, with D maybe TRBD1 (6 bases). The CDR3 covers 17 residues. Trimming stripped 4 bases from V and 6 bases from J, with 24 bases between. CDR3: CASSSYTGSRGRPEAFF. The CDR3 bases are TGTGCCAGCAGTTCCTATACAGGGAGCCGCGGTCGACCTGAAGCTTTCTTT.

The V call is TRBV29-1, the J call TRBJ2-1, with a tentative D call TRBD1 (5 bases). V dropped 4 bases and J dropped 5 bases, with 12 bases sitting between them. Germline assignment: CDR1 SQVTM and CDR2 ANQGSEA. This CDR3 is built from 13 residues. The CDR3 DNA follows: TGCAGCGTTGGAAGGGGAAGCCACAATGAGCAGTTCTTC. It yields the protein CSVGRGSHNEQFF.

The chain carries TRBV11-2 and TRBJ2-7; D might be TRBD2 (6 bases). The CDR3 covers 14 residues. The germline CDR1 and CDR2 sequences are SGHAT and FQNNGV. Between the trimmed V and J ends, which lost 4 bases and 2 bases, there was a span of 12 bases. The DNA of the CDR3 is TGTGCCAGCAGCTGGGGCGGCGGGACCTACGAGCAGTACTTC. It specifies CASSWGGGTYEQYF.